Sequencing of this T cell receptor beta chain was carried out in a study of T cell responses to AZD1222 COVID-19 vaccine. Measured with immunoSEQ multiplex PCR; TCRdb has only the in-frame clones, and not every one. The profile shows about 150,000 clones, about 94% of them singletons. General study findings and limits: No repertoire was sampled before or during the peak T cell response, only after it. Spike as a whole was targeted by vaccine-associated CD4 TCRs, dominant at 160-218 and 743-854.

Notes on this clone: Its antigen is not known.

This sequence originates from an adult in good health. The material sequenced was peripheral blood, taken on day 0 of AZD1222 vaccination.

CDR3 region: CASNPDRGSGAPQHF. The CDR3 DNA reads as TGTGCCAGCAATCCCGACAGGGGTAGTGGGGCGCCCCAGCATTTT. V gene TRBV27 combines with J gene TRBJ1-5; TRBD1 matches 8 bases. V was pared by 7 bases and J by 9 bases, with 14 bases of the junction left unmatched. In germline, CDR1 is MNHEY, CDR2 SMNVEV (reference sequence). The CDR3 has 15 amino acids.